A single TCR beta chain is shown here with its context. The clone's antigen remains unknown. There are no base qualities to consult, and no much larger clone falls within one base. The germline V gene gives CDR1 as SGHRS and CDR2 as YFSETQ. The CDR3 spans 14 residues, from the cysteine through the phenylalanine. Only the CDR3 part of the read is kept: 42 bases, read in frame from the first base. V drops 3 bases and J drops 2 bases, leaving 8 bases in between. The data originate from a study of T cell changes during pregnancy in multiple sclerosis (dated by TCRdb to the late 2010s). For context, the study as a whole: The study examined how the T cell repertoire changed over the course of pregnancy in women with multiple sclerosis.

Library preparation was by the immunoSEQ multiplex PCR assay. TCRdb limited this immuneACCESS table to in-frame rearrangements with V and J called. A share of clones is missing; checked studies link under half to unresolved V genes, and the rest is unexplained. This sample lists about 69,000 clones; roughly 93% were detected once. The biggest ten clones account for roughly 1.5% of the sample. This clonotype originated in a female donor with multiple sclerosis, enrolled in a pregnancy study. Material: peripheral blood, obtained in the third trimester of pregnancy. The chain couples TRBV5-1 to TRBJ2-2; the D gene assignment is ambiguous. The DNA sequence follows: TGCGCCAGCAGCTCCGTAAGCAACACCGGGGAGCTGTTTTTT. Translated, it reads CASSSVSNTGELFF.